This TCR beta chain originates from a study of T cells in Graves' hyperthyroidism and ophthalmopathy. Many counts were recorded for this clonotype. Amplified regions were TCR beta CDR3 sequences from RNA transcripts. First-round RT-PCR with HTBI primers amplified the TCR CDR3 region. TCRdb reanalysed the multiplex PCR reads using MiXCR and keeps one entry per CDR3 protein. Of approximately 400,000 distinct CDR3 sequences in the sample, over 13% were seen once. Ophthalmopathy patients had Clinical Activity Score at least 3, NOSPECS grade at least 4, duration under 3 months. After removal of 3 bases from V and 7 bases from J, the junction contained 10 bases not matched to a gene. CDR1 and CDR2 (germline): DFQATT, SNEGSKA (reference sequence). CDR3 length: 14 amino acids.

What was sequenced was blood. This chain links TRBV20-1 with TRBJ2-7; TRBD1 agrees at 9 bases. The sequence was collected from a man aged 45 to 65 with Graves' ophthalmopathy. CDR3 coding DNA: TGCAGTGCTAGCTTAACAGGGGGCTTCTGGGAGCAGTACTTC. Translating gives CSASLTGGFWEQYF.